The 25 T cell receptor beta chains below all came from one sample that was sequenced in a study of T cell responses to AZD1222 COVID-19 vaccine. Generated by immunoSEQ multiplex PCR, the TCRdb table keeps only in-frame clones and is missing some. The data show about 190,000 clones, approximately 91% seen once. Sequenced here: peripheral blood, sampled on day 0 of AZD1222 vaccination. Source of these receptors: an adult in good health.

The chain uses TRBV4-3 and TRBJ1-1; D unresolved. Germline lookup yields CDR1 LGHNA and CDR2 YSLEER. Trimming left V 0 bases short and J 4 bases short, with 18 bases between. CDR3 length equals 17 residues. CDR3 amino acids: CASSQDEPPGEGTEAFF. CDR3 in DNA: TGCGCCAGCAGCCAAGATGAGCCCCCCGGTGAGGGCACTGAAGCTTTCTTT.

This clone has more than one count but fewer than ten. The junction departs from germline at one end; a sequencing error may be responsible. The chain links TRBV13 to TRBJ2-5; 14 nucleotides line up with TRBD2. Germline lookup yields CDR1 PRHDT and CDR2 FYEKMQ (reference sequence). The CDR3 sequence is 13 residues long. CDR3 DNA sequence: TGTGCCAGCAGCAGCGGGACTAGCGGGGGTAAAGACTTC. As protein: CASSSGTSGGKDF.

This CDR3 is CASSSGTVLFYEQYF. The CDR3 nucleotides read TGCGCCAGCAGCTCCGGGACAGTTCTGTTCTACGAGCAGTACTTC. The chain uses TRBV5-1 and TRBJ2-7; 7 nucleotides agree with TRBD1. CDR1 is SGHRS and CDR2 is YFSETQ in the germline V gene. V trimming: 3 bases; J trimming: 3 bases; junction bases outside the gene matches: 9. There are 15 residues in the CDR3.

This clone was counted ten times or more. The chain combines TRBV5-1 with TRBJ1-5; D gene uncertain. Germline V gives CDR1 SGHRS, CDR2 YFSETQ. Trimming cost V 4 bases and J 3 bases, with 11 bases left between them. CDR3 length equals 14 residues. DNA for the CDR3: TGCGCCAGCAGCCTTTCGAGCCCCAATCAGCCCCAGCATTTT. Its translation: CASSLSSPNQPQHF.

The rearrangement uses TRBV5-8 and TRBJ1-2; no firm D call. The germline CDR1 and CDR2 sequences are SGHTS and YDEGEE. CDR3 length: 14 amino acids. Trimming took 0 bases from V and 4 from J, leaving 10 bases between them. The CDR3 spells CASSLGQASYGYTF. CDR3 nucleotides: TGTGCCAGCAGCTTGGGGCAGGCCTCCTATGGCTACACCTTC.

The J gene is TRBJ2-7, the V gene TRBV2, with D possibly matching TRBD1 (6 bases). CDR3 size: 12 residues. Germline assignment: CDR1 SNHLY and CDR2 FYNNEI. V was clipped by 4 bases and J by 4 bases, with 8 bases between them. CDR3 region: CASSGDTYEQYF. CDR3 bases: TGTGCCAGCAGTGGGGACACTTACGAGCAGTACTTC.

CDR3 protein: CASSEIQGSGNTIYF. CDR3 DNA: TGTGCCAGCAGCGAAATTCAGGGGAGTGGAAACACCATATATTTT. V usage is TRBV7-9 and J usage is TRBJ1-3; a weak D match, TRBD1 (6 bases). V lost 5 bases to trimming and J lost 3 bases, with 14 bases between them. There are 15 residues in the CDR3. Looked up from germline, CDR1 is SEHNR and CDR2 is FQNEAQ (reference sequence). Using reference TRBV7-9 and TRBJ1-3 for the parts outside the CDR3, the full variable domain is DTGVSQNPRHKITKRGQNVTFRCDPISEHNRLYWYRQTLGQGPEFLTYFQNEAQLEKSRLLSDRFSAERPKGSFSTLEIQRTEQGDSAMYLCASSEIQGSGNTIYFGEGSWLTVV.

The chain uses TRBV4-1 and TRBJ1-1; perhaps TRBD1 as D (5 bases). V lost 2 bases, J lost 7 bases, and 11 bases lay in between. The CDR3 has 13 amino acids. The germline CDR1 and CDR2 sequences are MGHRA and YSYEKL. The CDR3, as DNA: TGCGCCAGCAGCCAACCAGGACACCTTGAAGCTTTCTTT. Its protein is CASSQPGHLEAFF.

V is TRBV4-1 and J is TRBJ2-7, with TRBD2 matching over 12 bases. Per the germline V gene, CDR1 is MGHRA and CDR2 is YSYEKL. This CDR3 is built from 15 residues. V shed 4 bases and J 2 bases; nucleotides not matched to a gene: 3. The CDR3: CASSPRLAGAYEQYF. CDR3 bases: TGCGCCAGCAGCCCGAGACTAGCGGGAGCCTACGAGCAGTACTTC.

The chain combines TRBV11-2 with TRBJ1-1; D not resolved. Germline V gives CDR1 SGHAT, CDR2 FQNNGV. The CDR3 sequence is 14 residues long. V lost 0 bases and J 3 bases, leaving 8 bases between the germline ends. CDR3 nucleotide sequence: TGTGCCAGCAGCTTAGATACCCCGGACACTGAAGCTTTCTTT. It is translated as CASSLDTPDTEAFF.

The rearrangement uses TRBV5-1 and TRBJ1-1; possibly TRBD1 for D (5 bases). This CDR3 contains 14 residues. Trimming removed 1 base from V and 1 base from J, with 8 bases in between. Per the germline V gene, CDR1 is SGHRS and CDR2 is YFSETQ. This CDR3 reads CASSLRQQNTEAFF. In DNA form, the CDR3 reads TGCGCCAGCAGCTTGCGACAGCAGAACACTGAAGCTTTCTTT.

The rearrangement joins TRBV5-4 to TRBJ2-5, with TRBD1 as a possible D gene (6 bases). Deletions cut 4 bases from V and 5 bases from J, with 12 bases between. Germline V gene data show CDR1 as SGHNT and CDR2 as YYREEE (reference sequence). The CDR3 is made up of 13 amino acids. The CDR3 nucleotides read TGTGCCAGCAGCGCAGGGGATTGGGAGACCCAGTACTTC. Amino acids: CASSAGDWETQYF.

This clone was recorded only once. The rearrangement uses TRBV4-3 and TRBJ1-1; 7 nucleotides align to TRBD1. Per germline, CDR1 LGHNA and CDR2 YSLEER. The CDR3 totals 17 residues. J was trimmed by 0 bases and V by 2 bases; bases with no gene match: 9. The CDR3 sequence: CASSQIDRVGMNTEAFF. The CDR3 DNA follows: TGCGCCAGCAGCCAAATAGACAGGGTGGGGATGAACACTGAAGCTTTCTTT.

The chain is built from TRBV6-2 or TRBV6-3 and TRBJ1-2; 10 nucleotides line up with TRBD1. CDR1 MNHEY and CDR2 SVGEGT come from the germline V gene. V gave up 6 bases and J gave up 8 bases; unmatched junction bases: 6. This CDR3 contains 13 residues. The CDR3 DNA is TGTGCCAGCAGCCTAGACAGGGGGCTCGGCTACACCTTC. Its translation: CASSLDRGLGYTF.

The V call is TRBV11-3, the J call TRBJ2-3; D gene uncertain. V lost 5 bases, J lost 1 base, and 10 bases lay in between. This CDR3 spans 14 amino acids. CDR1 is SGHNT and CDR2 is YENEEA in the germline V gene. CDR3 coding DNA: TGTGCCAGCAGCCCCTCACGCCGCACAGATACGCAGTATTTT. Translating it yields CASSPSRRTDTQYF.

This clone was counted a single time. V usage is TRBV5-6 and J usage is TRBJ1-6; 7 positions agree with TRBD1. The CDR3 length is 15 residues. Germline CDR1 SGHDT, CDR2 YYEEEE. Trimming removed 6 bases from V and 10 bases from J; junction bases left unmatched: 13. The CDR3 loop is CASKVQGDVRSPLHF. The CDR3 nucleotides read TGTGCCAGCAAAGTTCAGGGGGATGTCAGGTCACCCCTCCACTTT.

This sequence joins TRBV5-6 and TRBJ1-1, with D perhaps matching TRBD1 (5 bases). Germline V gene data show CDR1 as SGHDT and CDR2 as YYEEEE. CDR3 size: 13 residues. Trimming cost V 3 bases and J 5 bases, with 11 bases left between them. This CDR3 reads CASSWFGGTEAFF. CDR3 DNA sequence: TGTGCCAGCAGCTGGTTCGGGGGGACTGAAGCTTTCTTT.

This chain joins TRBV7-3 and TRBJ2-1, with 12 bases aligning to TRBD2. The V segment lost 2 bases and the J segment 1 base; nucleotides outside the gene matches: 0. From germline, CDR1 is SGHTA and CDR2 FQGTGA. The CDR3 length is 16 residues. The CDR3: CASSLLAGGSYNEQFF. CDR3 bases: TGTGCCAGCAGCTTACTAGCGGGAGGGTCCTACAATGAGCAGTTCTTC. Filled out from reference TRBV7-3 and TRBJ2-1, the complete variable domain reads GAGVSQTPSNKVTEKGKYVELRCDPISGHTALYWYRQSLGQGPEFLIYFQGTGAADDSGLPNDRFFAVRPEGSVSTLKIQRTERGDSAVYLCASSLLAGGSYNEQFFGPGTRLTVL.

In this sample, this clone turned up once. The V call is TRBV27, the J call TRBJ2-1; 12 positions match TRBD2. The CDR3 contains 13 residues. CDR1 MNHEY and CDR2 SMNVEV come from the germline V gene (reference sequence). V lost 8 bases to trimming and J lost 9 bases; unmatched junction nucleotides: 5. The CDR3 here is CASLAGGPGEQFF. The CDR3 nucleotides are TGTGCCAGCCTAGCGGGAGGGCCCGGTGAGCAGTTCTTC.

Concerning this clone: The sample contains more than one DNA sequence encoding this CDR3. The chain carries TRBV4-3 and TRBJ2-5, with no clear D. The CDR3 loop spans 16 amino acids. V shed 0 bases and J shed 2 bases, with 13 bases lying between them. Germline CDR1 reads LGHNA; CDR2 reads YSLEER. The CDR3, as DNA: TGCGCCAGCAGCCAAGATCGAAAAGGGCTTCAAGAGACCCAGTACTTC. This sequence encodes CASSQDRKGLQETQYF.

The count of this clone is one. The chain has TRBV28 and TRBJ1-5; no clear D. The CDR3 runs to 17 residues. The V end was cut by 2 bases, the J end by 5 bases, with 19 bases between. Germline V gene lookup returns CDR1 MDHEN and CDR2 SYDVKM. This CDR3 is CASSLVPARIVDQPQHF. Here the CDR3 DNA reads TGTGCCAGCAGTTTAGTCCCGGCCAGGATAGTAGATCAGCCCCAGCATTTT.

This clone was observed once. The chain uses TRBV7-2 and TRBJ1-4; no clear D gene. Trimming took off 2 bases at V and 4 bases at J, with 11 bases between the two ends. Germline CDR1 reads SGHTA; CDR2 reads FQGNSA. CDR3 length: 15 residues. CDR3 nucleotide sequence: TGTGCCAGCAGCTTATCGGGTCTGATTAATGAAAAACTGTTTTTT. It translates to CASSLSGLINEKLFF. Using reference TRBV7-2 and TRBJ1-4 for the parts outside the CDR3, the full variable domain is GAGVSQSPSNKVTEKGKDVELRCDPISGHTALYWYRQSLGQGLEFLIYFQGNSAPDKSGLPSDRFSAERTGGSVSTLTIQRTQQEDSAVYLCASSLSGLINEKLFFGSGTQLSVL.

V and J are TRBV9 and TRBJ2-1, with 11 bases that match TRBD2. V lost 3 bases and J lost 4; bases outside the gene matches: 15. Germline V lookup: CDR1 SGDLS, CDR2 YYNGEE. The CDR3 is made up of 19 amino acids. The CDR3 nucleotides are TGTGCCAGCAGCGCCGATTTCACTAGCGGGAGTATCGTTTACAATGAGCAGTTCTTC. Translating it yields CASSADFTSGSIVYNEQFF.

The CDR3 here is CASSYRGLAGGRATDTQYF. DNA for the CDR3: TGTGCCAGCAGTTACCGAGGACTAGCGGGTGGGAGGGCCACAGATACGCAGTATTTT. The chain is built from TRBV6-2 or TRBV6-3 and TRBJ2-3; 11 bases fit TRBD2. The germline CDR1 and CDR2 sequences are MNHEY and SVGEGT. The CDR3 is made up of 19 amino acids. J lost 2 bases, V lost 2 bases, and 12 bases had no gene match.

This clone was seen only once. This rearrangement joins TRBV27 to TRBJ2-7, with 11 bases that match TRBD1. V shed 5 bases and J 0 bases; nucleotides not matched to a gene: 9. Germline V gives CDR1 MNHEY, CDR2 SMNVEV (reference sequence). The CDR3 consists of 17 residues. In DNA form, the CDR3 reads TGTGCCAGCAGTCTCCTCCAAGGACAGGGGGCCTCCTACGAGCAGTACTTC. Translation gives CASSLLQGQGASYEQYF.